The source of this TCR beta chain is a study of blood T cell repertoires in COVID-19. Study overall: Whether acute or convalescent, the COVID-19 samples came from the United States, Italy and Spain.

Source study methods: Amplified reference gene primers provided the basis for estimating nucleated cell counts. This table comes from immunoSEQ multiplex PCR, and its TCRdb copy is limited to in-frame clones, with some not included. The D gene and trimming were derived from the DNA, and the V and J assignments and clone size from that table. The sample holds 70,000 to 90,000 clones; about 82% are singletons and the top ten take about 20%. Trimming stripped 0 bases from V and 4 bases from J, with 10 bases between. This CDR3 comprises 14 residues. The germline CDR1 and CDR2 sequences are SGHRS and YFSETQ.

The source is a woman aged 60-75 years with acute or convalescent COVID-19. Material: peripheral blood. The chain employs TRBV5-1 and TRBJ1-1, with D tentatively TRBD1 (5 bases). The CDR3 protein is CASSLAGGSTEAFF. In DNA form, the CDR3 reads TGCGCCAGCAGCTTGGCCGGGGGGAGCACTGAAGCTTTCTTT.